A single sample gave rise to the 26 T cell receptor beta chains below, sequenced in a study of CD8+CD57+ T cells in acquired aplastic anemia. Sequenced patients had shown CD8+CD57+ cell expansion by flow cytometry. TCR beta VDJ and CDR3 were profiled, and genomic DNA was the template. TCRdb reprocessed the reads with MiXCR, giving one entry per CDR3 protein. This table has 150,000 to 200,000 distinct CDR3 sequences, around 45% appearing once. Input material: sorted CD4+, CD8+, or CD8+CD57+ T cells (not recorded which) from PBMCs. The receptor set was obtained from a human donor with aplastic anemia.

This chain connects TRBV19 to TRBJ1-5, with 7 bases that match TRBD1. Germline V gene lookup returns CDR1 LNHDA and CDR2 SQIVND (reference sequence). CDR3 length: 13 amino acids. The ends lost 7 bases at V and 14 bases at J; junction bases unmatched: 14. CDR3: CASKETGLSYEHF. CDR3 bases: TGTGCCAGTAAAGAGACAGGGCTTTCCTACGAGCATTTT.

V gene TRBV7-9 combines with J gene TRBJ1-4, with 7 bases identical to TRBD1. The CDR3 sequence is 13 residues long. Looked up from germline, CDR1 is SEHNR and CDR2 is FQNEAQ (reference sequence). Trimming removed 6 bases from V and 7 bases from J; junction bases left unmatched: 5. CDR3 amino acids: CASRVSGGEKLFF. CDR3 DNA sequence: TGTGCCAGCAGAGTGTCAGGGGGTGAAAAACTGTTTTTT.

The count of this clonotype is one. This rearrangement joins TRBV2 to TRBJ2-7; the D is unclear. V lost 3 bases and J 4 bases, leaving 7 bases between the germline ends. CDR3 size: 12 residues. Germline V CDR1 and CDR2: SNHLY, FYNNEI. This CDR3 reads CASSDSVYEQYF. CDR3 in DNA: TGTGCCAGCAGTGACAGCGTGTACGAGCAGTACTTC.

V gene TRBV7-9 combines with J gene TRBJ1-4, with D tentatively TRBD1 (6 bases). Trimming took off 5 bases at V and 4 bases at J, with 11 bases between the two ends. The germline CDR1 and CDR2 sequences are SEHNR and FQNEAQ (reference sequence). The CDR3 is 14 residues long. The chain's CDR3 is CASSRTASNEKLFF. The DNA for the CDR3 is TGTGCCAGCAGCCGGACAGCGAGTAATGAAAAACTGTTTTTT. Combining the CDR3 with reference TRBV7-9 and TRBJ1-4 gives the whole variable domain DTGVSQNPRHKITKRGQNVTFRCDPISEHNRLYWYRQTLGQGPEFLTYFQNEAQLEKSRLLSDRFSAERPKGSFSTLEIQRTEQGDSAMYLCASSRTASNEKLFFGSGTQLSVL.

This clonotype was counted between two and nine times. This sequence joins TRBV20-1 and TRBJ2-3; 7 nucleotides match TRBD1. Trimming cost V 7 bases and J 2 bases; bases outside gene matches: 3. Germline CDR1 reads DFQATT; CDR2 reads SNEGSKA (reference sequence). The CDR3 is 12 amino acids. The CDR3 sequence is CSGTGLTDTQYF. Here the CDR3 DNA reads TGCAGTGGGACAGGTCTCACAGATACGCAGTATTTT.

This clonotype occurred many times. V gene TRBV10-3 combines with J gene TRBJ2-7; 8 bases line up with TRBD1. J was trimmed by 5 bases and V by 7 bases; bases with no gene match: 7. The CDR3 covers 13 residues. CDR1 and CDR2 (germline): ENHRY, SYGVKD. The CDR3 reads CAITPQGANEQYF. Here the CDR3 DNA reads TGTGCCATCACCCCCCAGGGGGCTAACGAGCAGTACTTC.

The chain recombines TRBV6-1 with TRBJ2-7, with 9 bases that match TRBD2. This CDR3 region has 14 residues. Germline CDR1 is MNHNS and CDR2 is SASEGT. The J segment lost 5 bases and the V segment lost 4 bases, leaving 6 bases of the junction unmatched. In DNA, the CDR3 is TGTGCCAGCAGTGCCCTACTAGCGGGCAACGAGCAGTACTTC. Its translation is CASSALLAGNEQYF.

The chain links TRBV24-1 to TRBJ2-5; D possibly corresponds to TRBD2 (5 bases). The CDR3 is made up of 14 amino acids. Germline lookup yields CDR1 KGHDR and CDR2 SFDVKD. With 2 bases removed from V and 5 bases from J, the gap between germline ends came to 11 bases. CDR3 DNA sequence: TGTGCCACCAGTGATTGGGGTTGGGAGGAGACCCAGTACTTC. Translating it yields CATSDWGWEETQYF.

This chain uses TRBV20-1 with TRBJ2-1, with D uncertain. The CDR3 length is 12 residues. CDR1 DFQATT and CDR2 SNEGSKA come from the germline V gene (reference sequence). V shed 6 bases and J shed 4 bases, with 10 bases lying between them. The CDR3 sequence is CSAERMYNEQFF. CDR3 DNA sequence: TGCAGTGCGGAGAGAATGTACAATGAGCAGTTCTTC.

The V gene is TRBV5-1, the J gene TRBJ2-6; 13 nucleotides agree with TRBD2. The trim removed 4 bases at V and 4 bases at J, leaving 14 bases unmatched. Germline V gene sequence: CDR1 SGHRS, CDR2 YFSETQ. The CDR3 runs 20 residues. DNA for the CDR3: TGCGCCAGCAGCACCAGACTAGCGGGAGGTTTCTTGGCCGGGGCCAACGTCCTGACTTTC. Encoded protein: CASSTRLAGGFLAGANVLTF.

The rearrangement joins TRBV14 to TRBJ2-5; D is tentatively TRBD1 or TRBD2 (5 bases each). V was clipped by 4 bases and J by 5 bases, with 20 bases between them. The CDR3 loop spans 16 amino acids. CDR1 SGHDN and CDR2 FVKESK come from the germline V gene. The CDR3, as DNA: TGTGCCAGCAGCCGGAACTCCGGGACGCGCTACGAGACCCAGTACTTC. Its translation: CASSRNSGTRYETQYF.

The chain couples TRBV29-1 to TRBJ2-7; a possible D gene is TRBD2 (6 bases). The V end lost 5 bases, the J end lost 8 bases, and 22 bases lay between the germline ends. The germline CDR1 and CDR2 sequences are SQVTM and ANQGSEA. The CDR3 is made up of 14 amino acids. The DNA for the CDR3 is TGCAGCGTTAGCACCGGGACTTCACACGCCAAGCAGTACTTC. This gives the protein CSVSTGTSHAKQYF.

The CDR3 nucleotides are TGTGCCAGCAGTGGAGCAGGGAGGTCCAATCAGCCCCAGCATTTT. It is translated as CASSGAGRSNQPQHF. The chain is built from TRBV2 and TRBJ1-5, with TRBD1 as a possible D gene (5 bases). From germline, CDR1 is SNHLY and CDR2 FYNNEI. Trimming removed 4 bases from V and 3 bases from J, with 13 bases in between. This CDR3 is built from 15 residues.

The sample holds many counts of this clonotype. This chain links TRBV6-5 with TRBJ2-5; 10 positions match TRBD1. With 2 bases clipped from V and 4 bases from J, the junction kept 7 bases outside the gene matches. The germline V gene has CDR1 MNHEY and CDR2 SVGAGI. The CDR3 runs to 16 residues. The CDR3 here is CASSYGTGAEGETQYF. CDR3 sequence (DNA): TGTGCCAGCAGTTACGGGACAGGGGCGGAGGGAGAGACCCAGTACTTC.

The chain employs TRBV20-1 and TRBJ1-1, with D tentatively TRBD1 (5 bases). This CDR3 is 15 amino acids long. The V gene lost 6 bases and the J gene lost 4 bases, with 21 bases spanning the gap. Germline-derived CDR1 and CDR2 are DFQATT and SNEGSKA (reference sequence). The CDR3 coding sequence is TGCAGTGCCCCGGTGGGACGTGGGGGGAGCACTGAAGCTTTCTTT. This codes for CSAPVGRGGSTEAFF.

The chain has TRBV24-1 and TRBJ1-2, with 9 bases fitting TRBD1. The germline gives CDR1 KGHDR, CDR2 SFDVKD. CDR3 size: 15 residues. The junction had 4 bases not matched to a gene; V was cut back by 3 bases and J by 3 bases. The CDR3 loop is CATSDPRTGDYGYTF. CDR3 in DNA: TGTGCCACCAGTGATCCAAGGACAGGGGACTATGGCTACACCTTC.

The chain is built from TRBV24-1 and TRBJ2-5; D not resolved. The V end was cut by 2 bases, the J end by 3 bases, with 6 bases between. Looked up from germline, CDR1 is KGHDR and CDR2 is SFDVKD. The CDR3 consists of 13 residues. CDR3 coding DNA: TGTGCCACCAGTGATTCCCGTGAAGAGACCCAGTACTTC. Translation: CATSDSREETQYF.

CDR3 nucleotide sequence: TGTGCCAGCAGCCCCCGGACAGGCCGAATCTCCTACGAGCAGTACTTC. This sequence encodes CASSPRTGRISYEQYF. The rearrangement joins TRBV11-1 to TRBJ2-7, with 7 bases matching TRBD1. CDR3 length: 16 residues. With 5 bases clipped from V and 0 bases from J, the junction kept 10 bases outside the gene matches. Germline V CDR1 and CDR2: SGHAT, FQDESV (reference sequence).

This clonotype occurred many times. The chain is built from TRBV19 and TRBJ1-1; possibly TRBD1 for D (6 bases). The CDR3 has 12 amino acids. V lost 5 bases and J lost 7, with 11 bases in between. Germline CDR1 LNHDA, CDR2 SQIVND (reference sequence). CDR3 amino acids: CASSGDINEAFF. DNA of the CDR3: TGTGCCAGTAGTGGGGACATAAATGAAGCTTTCTTT. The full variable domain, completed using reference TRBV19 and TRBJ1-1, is DGGITQSPKYLFRKEGQNVTLSCEQNLNHDAMYWYRQDPGQGLRLIYYSQIVNDFQKGDIAEGYSVSREKKESFPLTVTSAQKNPTAFYLCASSGDINEAFFGQGTRLTVV.

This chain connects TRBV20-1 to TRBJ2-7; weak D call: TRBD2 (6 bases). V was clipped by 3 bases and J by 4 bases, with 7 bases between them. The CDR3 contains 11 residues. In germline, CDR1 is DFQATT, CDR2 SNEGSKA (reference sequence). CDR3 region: CSARGGYEQYF. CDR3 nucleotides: TGCAGTGCTAGGGGGGGATACGAGCAGTACTTC.

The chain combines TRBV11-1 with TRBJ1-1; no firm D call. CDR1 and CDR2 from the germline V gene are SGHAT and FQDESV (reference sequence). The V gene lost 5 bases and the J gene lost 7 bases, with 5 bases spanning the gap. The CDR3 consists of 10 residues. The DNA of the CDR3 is TGTGCCAGCAGCGCAGATGAAGCTTTCTTT. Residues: CASSADEAFF.

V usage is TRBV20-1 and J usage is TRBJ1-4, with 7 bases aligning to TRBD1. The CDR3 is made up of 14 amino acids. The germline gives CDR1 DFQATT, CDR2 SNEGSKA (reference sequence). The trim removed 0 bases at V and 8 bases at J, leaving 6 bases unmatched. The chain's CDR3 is CSARDLGGEEKLFF. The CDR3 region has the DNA TGCAGTGCTAGAGATTTAGGGGGCGAGGAAAAACTGTTTTTT.

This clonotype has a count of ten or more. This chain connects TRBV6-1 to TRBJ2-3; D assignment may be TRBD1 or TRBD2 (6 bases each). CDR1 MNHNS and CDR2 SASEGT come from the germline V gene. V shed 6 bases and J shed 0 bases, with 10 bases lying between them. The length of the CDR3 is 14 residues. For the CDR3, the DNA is TGTGCCAGCAGGAGAGGGGGGAGCACAGATACGCAGTATTTT. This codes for CASRRGGSTDTQYF.

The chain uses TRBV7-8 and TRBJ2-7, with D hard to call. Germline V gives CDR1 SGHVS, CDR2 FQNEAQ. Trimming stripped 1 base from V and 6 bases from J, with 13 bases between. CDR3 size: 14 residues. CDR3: CASSLGQSVTEQYF. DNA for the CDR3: TGTGCCAGCAGCTTAGGTCAGTCGGTTACCGAGCAGTACTTC.

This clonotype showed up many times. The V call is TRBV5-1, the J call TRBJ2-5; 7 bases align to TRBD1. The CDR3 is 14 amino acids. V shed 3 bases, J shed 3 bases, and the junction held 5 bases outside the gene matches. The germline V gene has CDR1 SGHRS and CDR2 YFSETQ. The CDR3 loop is CASSSQGIEETQYF. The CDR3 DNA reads TGCGCCAGCAGCTCACAGGGGATAGAAGAGACCCAGTACTTC.

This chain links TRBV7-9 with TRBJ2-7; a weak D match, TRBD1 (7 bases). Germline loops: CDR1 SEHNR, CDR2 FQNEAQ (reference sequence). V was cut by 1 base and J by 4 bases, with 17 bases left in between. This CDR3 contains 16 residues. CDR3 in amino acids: CASSLDGTGEEYEQYF. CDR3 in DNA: TGTGCCAGCAGCTTAGATGGCACAGGGGAGGAATACGAGCAGTACTTC.